The entry below gives a single T cell receptor beta chain sequence along with its context. The source of the sample is a study of blood T cells in healthy people across ages. Germline V CDR1 and CDR2: SGHVS, FQNEAQ. CDR3 length: 15 residues. With a J-beta primer mix and a sample-barcoded 5' primer, a second PCR ran 7 to 11 cycles. TCRdb re-called the 5' RACE reads through MiXCR, storing one row per CDR3 protein. The data hold roughly 730,000 distinct CDR3 sequences, with approximately 60% observed a single time. The sequence came from a man between 40 and 49 years old in good health. The chain uses TRBV7-8 and TRBJ2-5; D may be TRBD2 (6 bases). The DNA end is a closer match to TRBJ2-7, so the J assignment may be wrong. Specimen: blood. Here the CDR3 DNA reads TGTGCCAGCAGCCTGGGCGGGGTCGGGGCCTACGAGCAGTACTTC. The encoded protein is CASSLGGVGAYEQYF.